The 5 T cell receptor beta chains below come from one sample, sequenced in a study of blood T cell repertoires in COVID-19. Sequencing was performed with immunoSEQ multiplex PCR; in TCRdb, only in-frame clones are kept and a portion is missing. The sample has around 250,000 clones, roughly 90% seen once; the top ten hold 0.94%. Material for sequencing was peripheral blood. These receptors were collected from a woman aged 40 to 50 who had recovered from COVID-19.

The CDR3 sequence: CASSVLAGEGETQYF. The CDR3, as DNA: TGTGCCAGCAGCGTGCTAGCGGGAGAGGGAGAGACCCAGTACTTC. V is TRBV9 and J is TRBJ2-5, with TRBD2 identical over 10 bases. Trimming at V came to 2 bases and at J to 4 bases, leaving 5 bases not matched to a gene. There are 15 residues in the CDR3. CDR1 and CDR2 (germline): SGDLS, YYNGEE.

The gene calls are TRBV6-5 and TRBJ2-2; 10 bases align to TRBD2. This CDR3 has 15 residues. Unmatched junction bases numbered 10, after V lost 10 bases and J lost 5 bases. CDR1 MNHEY and CDR2 SVGAGI come from the germline V gene. CDR3 amino acids: CATIIGLAVTGELFF. As DNA, the CDR3 is TGTGCCACCATTATAGGACTAGCGGTGACCGGGGAGCTGTTTTTT.

The chain's CDR3 is CASKQTTEIYVEQYF. The CDR3 DNA is TGTGCCAGCAAACAAACGACAGAGATCTACGTGGAGCAGTACTTC. This sequence joins TRBV6-6 and TRBJ2-7, with D possibly being TRBD1 (5 bases). The V end lost 7 bases, the J end lost 7 bases, and 23 bases lay between the germline ends. The CDR3 contains 15 residues. Germline V gives CDR1 MNHNY, CDR2 SVGAGI (reference sequence).

The chain recombines TRBV6-5 with TRBJ1-2; perhaps TRBD1 as D (6 bases). CDR1 is MNHEY and CDR2 is SVGAGI in the germline V gene. The CDR3 runs 14 residues. Trimming cost V 6 bases and J 5 bases, with 16 bases left between them. CDR3 protein: CASSPGGARYGYTF. In nucleotides, the CDR3 is TGTGCCAGCAGCCCCGGGGGGGCGCGGTATGGCTACACCTTC.

This rearrangement joins TRBV27 to TRBJ2-5, with TRBD2 matching 7 bases. J gave up 0 bases and V 6 bases, and 13 bases lay outside the gene matches. Germline lookup yields CDR1 MNHEY and CDR2 SMNVEV (reference sequence). The CDR3 has 17 residues. The CDR3 DNA is TGTGCCAGCAGATTACCCCCGAGACTAGCCCACCAAGAGACCCAGTACTTC. Translated, it gives CASRLPPRLAHQETQYF.